Listed here are 15 T cell receptor beta chains from one sample, sequenced in a study of T cell responses to AZD1222 COVID-19 vaccine. Produced via immunoSEQ multiplex PCR; TCRdb's table is partial and in-frame only. Of about 120,000 clones in the sample, approximately 88% were seen once. Here the sequenced sample was peripheral blood, taken on day 0 of AZD1222 vaccination. These receptors were taken from an adult in good health.

This chain uses TRBV5-1 with TRBJ1-3; no clear D gene. CDR1 SGHRS and CDR2 YFSETQ come from the germline V gene. There are 14 residues in the CDR3. V lost 1 base and J 0 bases, leaving 5 bases between the germline ends. The CDR3, as DNA: TGCGCCAGCAGCTTGTTGAGCTCTGGAAACACCATATATTTT. Amino acid sequence: CASSLLSSGNTIYF.

V and J are TRBV24-1 and TRBJ2-1; TRBD1 or TRBD2 may be the D gene (5 bases each). The V end lost 1 base, the J end lost 6 bases, and 18 bases lay between the germline ends. The germline V gene encodes CDR1 KGHDR and CDR2 SFDVKD. The CDR3 is 17 amino acids. CDR3 sequence (DNA): TGTGCCACCAGTGATTTCACCGGGGCCCAACAAGGCAATGAGCAGTTCTTC. Translating it yields CATSDFTGAQQGNEQFF.

The gene calls are TRBV25-1 and TRBJ1-1; TRBD1 matches at 9 bases. This CDR3 region has 14 residues. CDR1 and CDR2 from the germline V gene are MGHDK and SYGVNS. Trimming at V came to 6 bases and at J to 6 bases, leaving 8 bases not matched to a gene. The DNA for the CDR3 is TGTGCCAGCAGCTGGACAGGGGATAGGTCTGAAGCTTTCTTT. This gives the protein CASSWTGDRSEAFF. The full variable domain, with the rest looked up from reference TRBV25-1 and TRBJ1-1, is EADIYQTPRYLVIGTGKKITLECSQTMGHDKMYWYQQDPGMELHLIHYSYGVNSTEKGDLSSESTVSRIRTEHFPLTLESARPSHTSQYLCASSWTGDRSEAFFGQGTRLTVV.

The V call is TRBV9, the J call TRBJ1-2, with D possibly TRBD1 on 5 matching bases. The CDR3 is made up of 15 amino acids. Trimming took off 0 bases at V and 0 bases at J, with 9 bases between the two ends. Per the germline V gene, CDR1 is SGDLS and CDR2 is YYNGEE. CDR3 DNA: TGTGCCAGCAGCGTAGAGGGGACGGCTAACTATGGCTACACCTTC. It yields the protein CASSVEGTANYGYTF.

V is TRBV27 and J is TRBJ1-2; D is unresolved. V shed 9 bases and J shed 6 bases, with 23 bases lying between them. The CDR3 totals 15 residues. Germline values: CDR1 MNHEY, CDR2 SMNVEV (reference sequence). The CDR3 DNA reads TGTGCCAGAATAGGAGGGAAGGAGATCAAGGATGGCTACACCTTC. As protein: CARIGGKEIKDGYTF.

The chain employs TRBV19 and TRBJ2-7; 9 bases fit TRBD2. This CDR3 region has 15 residues. CDR1 is LNHDA and CDR2 is SQIVND in the germline V gene (reference sequence). V trimming: 5 bases; J trimming: 1 base; junction bases outside the gene matches: 6. The chain's CDR3 is CASSAGGSSSYEQYF. For the CDR3, the DNA is TGTGCCAGTAGTGCGGGGGGGAGCAGTTCCTACGAGCAGTACTTC.

V gene TRBV20-1 combines with J gene TRBJ2-5, with D unresolved. CDR3 length: 11 amino acids. Germline CDR1 DFQATT, CDR2 SNEGSKA (reference sequence). Trimming left V 4 bases short and J 4 bases short, with 7 bases between. DNA for the CDR3: TGCAGTGCTAACGGGCTAGAGACCCAGTACTTC. As protein: CSANGLETQYF.

The rearrangement joins TRBV28 to TRBJ1-2, with D perhaps TRBD1 (5 bases). Germline-derived CDR1 and CDR2 are MDHEN and SYDVKM. Trimming pared 11 bases from V and 4 bases from J, leaving 11 bases between. The CDR3 consists of 11 residues. The CDR3 spells CAARGGYGYTF. The CDR3, as DNA: TGTGCCGCACGGGGGGGCTATGGCTACACCTTC.

About this clone: Sequence at one end of the junction differs from germline and may be a read error. The V gene is TRBV10-1, the J gene TRBJ1-5; the match to TRBD1 covers 11 bases. The germline gives CDR1 WNHNN, CDR2 SYGVQD (reference sequence). This CDR3 is 13 amino acids long. Written as DNA, the CDR3 is TGCGCCGGCAGGACAGGGGGCCGTCAGCCCCAGCATTTT. This translates into CAGRTGGRQPQHF.

The V and J genes are TRBV28 and TRBJ2-2; 9 nucleotides line up with TRBD1. The CDR3 is made up of 19 amino acids. The germline CDR1 and CDR2 sequences are MDHEN and SYDVKM. Losses at the gene ends were 6 bases for V and 6 bases for J; bases not matched to a gene: 20. The CDR3 here is CASSHKRWGRDRAPGELFF. In DNA, the CDR3 is TGTGCCAGCAGCCATAAACGATGGGGGAGGGACAGGGCACCCGGGGAGCTGTTTTTT.

The chain couples TRBV28 to TRBJ1-3, with D maybe TRBD1 (5 bases). Looked up from germline, CDR1 is MDHEN and CDR2 is SYDVKM. The CDR3 is made up of 15 amino acids. Trimming left V 2 bases short and J 2 bases short, with 10 bases between. CDR3 sequence reads: CASSLLLGAGNTIYF. DNA for the CDR3: TGTGCCAGCAGTTTACTGCTAGGGGCTGGAAACACCATATATTTT.

The V gene is TRBV11-2, the J gene TRBJ2-7, with D perhaps matching TRBD2 (6 bases). The CDR3 is 16 amino acids. Trimming removed 6 bases from V and 2 bases from J, with 20 bases in between. Germline loops: CDR1 SGHAT, CDR2 FQNNGV. Written as DNA, the CDR3 is TGTGCCAGCAGTTCAGCCGGACCGGGAGAACCCTACGAGCAGTACTTC. It yields the protein CASSSAGPGEPYEQYF.

The chain has TRBV29-1 and TRBJ2-1; 13 nucleotides match TRBD2. The germline V gene has CDR1 SQVTM and CDR2 ANQGSEA. V dropped 6 bases and J dropped 7; count of bases not matched to a gene: 6. The CDR3 has 14 residues. CDR3 in DNA: TGCAGCGTCGCGGGACTAGCGGGAAATAATGAGCAGTTCTTC. This encodes CSVAGLAGNNEQFF.

The chain uses TRBV4-1 and TRBJ2-7; no clear D. Trimming took 1 base from V and 3 from J, leaving 7 bases between them. The germline V gene has CDR1 MGHRA and CDR2 YSYEKL. This CDR3 spans 13 amino acids. The CDR3: CASSQVTYYEQYF. The CDR3 DNA reads as TGCGCCAGCAGCCAAGTCACGTACTACGAGCAGTACTTC.

A single count supports this clone. CDR3 coding DNA: TGTGCCAGCAGTCCGGAGGGCATTCCCTACGAGCAGTACTTC. Its translation: CASSPEGIPYEQYF. V is TRBV6-4 and J is TRBJ2-7, with a possible D match to TRBD2 (6 bases). CDR3 size: 14 residues. Deletions cut 5 bases from V and 2 bases from J, with 13 bases between. Germline CDR1 and CDR2: MRHNA and SNTAGT.